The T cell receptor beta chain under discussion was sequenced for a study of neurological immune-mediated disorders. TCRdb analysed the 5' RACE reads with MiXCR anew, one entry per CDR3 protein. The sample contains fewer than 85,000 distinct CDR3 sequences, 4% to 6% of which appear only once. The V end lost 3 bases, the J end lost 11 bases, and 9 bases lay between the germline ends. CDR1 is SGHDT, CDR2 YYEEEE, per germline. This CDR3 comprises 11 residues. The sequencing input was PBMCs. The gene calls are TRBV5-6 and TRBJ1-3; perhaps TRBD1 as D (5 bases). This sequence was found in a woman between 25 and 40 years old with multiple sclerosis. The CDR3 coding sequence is TGTGCCAGCAGCTGGGGGGGAGCCATATATTTT. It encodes CASSWGGAIYF.